The rows below give T cell receptor beta chains drawn from one sample of a study of PD-1 blockade in classical Hodgkin lymphoma. The method was immunoSEQ multiplex PCR; TCRdb's version includes in-frame clones alone and lacks a portion of them. The data contain roughly 60,000 clones, about 92% of them singletons. Specimen: peripheral blood mononuclear cells (PBMCs), collected before the fourth cycle of nivolumab. Receptors were obtained from a human donor with classical Hodgkin lymphoma. Each CDR3 is given without its conserved first and last residue. A D gene is named only where the DNA matches it firmly.

v_call	cdr3_length	d_call	j_call	cdr3_aa
TRBV4-1	14	TRBD2	TRBJ2-7	ASSQAPTSGLYEQY
TRBV19	13	NA	TRBJ2-7	ASSIDIGQYNEQY
TRBV7-6	12	TRBD2	TRBJ2-1	ASSAGGPVREQF
TRBV4-1	16	TRBD2	TRBJ2-3	ASSQQTRTSGSTDTQY
TRBV5-1	15	NA	TRBJ1-3	ASTGGGGPSSGNTIY
TRBV5-1	15	TRBD1	TRBJ2-2	ASSLLTGARNTGELF
TRBV7-9	13	NA	TRBJ2-3	ASSSRLGGTDTQY
TRBV18	12	NA	TRBJ1-6	ASSPQGYNSPLH
TRBV25-1	14	NA	TRBJ2-7	ASSGQGPLPIYEQY
TRBV7-8	12	TRBD1	TRBJ1-1	ASSRDRKNTEAF
TRBV5-1	15	TRBD2	TRBJ2-7	ASSAGTSGGTSYEQY
TRBV28	11	NA	TRBJ2-2	ASSLGLGLELF
TRBV2	15	NA	TRBJ2-1	ASSDQGTLFLYNEQF
TRBV11-1	11	TRBD1	TRBJ2-5	ASSLGQGGTQY
TRBV9	12	NA	TRBJ1-5	ASSGGQRNQPQH
TRBV5-8	12	NA	TRBJ1-2	ASSLVGGLYGYT
TRBV5-4	10	NA	TRBJ2-7	ASSRDDYEQY
TRBV4-1	20	TRBD1	TRBJ1-4	ASSQVLRLGGQGVILGEKLF
TRBV2	12	TRBD2	TRBJ2-1	ASKGSGGYNEQF
TRBV2	19	TRBD2	TRBJ2-1	ASSDPIQGRSTSGSYNEQF
TRBV27	13	TRBD1	TRBJ2-5	ASSQRTGGGETQY
TRBV27	14	TRBD1	TRBJ1-5	ASMDPIGQGGQPQH
TRBV28	13	TRBD2	TRBJ2-1	ASSLSGGLYNEQF
TRBV27	13	TRBD2	TRBJ2-7	ASSLVREGLGEQY
TRBV7-9	15	NA	TRBJ2-2	ASSSRDMSTATGELF
TRBV25-1	16	TRBD2	TRBJ2-5	ASSPHPGLAGLGETQY
TRBV5-1	13	TRBD1	TRBJ2-3	ASSGGQGGTDTQY
TRBV5-6	14	NA	TRBJ2-2	ASSLGLAITAGELF
TRBV5-1	12	NA	TRBJ2-1	ASSLDRVYNEQF
TRBV28	9	TRBD1	TRBJ2-3	ASSPDRGQY
TRBV5-1	12	NA	TRBJ1-2	ASSLSRNPYGYT
TRBV5-8	10	NA	TRBJ2-1	ASSLLYNEQF
TRBV12-5	13	NA	TRBJ2-7	ASGLPHFPSYEQY
TRBV19	15	TRBD2	TRBJ2-7	ASSIDLLAGSSYEQY
TRBV10-3	10	NA	TRBJ2-7	ATSAGSYEQY
TRBV15	12	NA	TRBJ2-1	ATSTKTRYNEQF
TRBV11-2	13	TRBD2	TRBJ2-1	ASSFTSGSNDEQF
TRBV5-1	14	TRBD2	TRBJ2-5	ASSLRPGLGGETQY
TRBV7-9	11	NA	TRBJ1-5	ASSLAGDQPQH
TRBV5-4	10	NA	TRBJ1-5	ASSNGNQPQH
TRBV7-9	12	NA	TRBJ2-6	ASSLESGANVLT
TRBV5-5	13	NA	TRBJ1-4	ASSPQPGQNEKLF
TRBV6-1	14	NA	TRBJ1-3	ASSEADAGVTNTIY
TRBV6-5	9	NA	TRBJ1-1	ASSELEGTF